These T cell receptor beta chains were read from a single sample in a study of CD8+CD57+ T cells in acquired aplastic anemia. TCRdb called the reads again in MiXCR, with one record for every CDR3 protein. The table has 180,000 or so distinct CDR3 sequences, roughly 48% seen once. What was sequenced was sorted CD4+, CD8+, or CD8+CD57+ T cells (not recorded which) from PBMCs. All receptors come from a human donor with aplastic anemia. CDR3s include the opening cysteine and the closing phenylalanine or tryptophan. D genes are given only for firm matches. Clone sizes are given selectively: once, few, many, or a class where the clone is expanded.

v_gene: TRBV20-1; d_gene: TRBD2; abundance: -; j_gene: TRBJ2-5; CDR3aa: CSARSAGGPGETQYF; CDR3nt: TGCAGTGCTAGATCAGCGGGAGGGCCCGGGGAGACCCAGTACTTC
v_gene: TRBV9; d_gene: TRBD1; abundance: few; j_gene: TRBJ1-6; CDR3aa: CASSAGQGGNSPLHF; CDR3nt: TGTGCCAGCAGCGCAGGACAGGGAGGTAATTCACCCCTCCACTTT
v_gene: TRBV5-1; d_gene: TRBD1; abundance: -; j_gene: TRBJ2-7; CDR3aa: CASSLRQGRDEQYF; CDR3nt: TGCGCCAGCAGCTTAAGACAGGGACGCGACGAGCAGTACTTC
v_gene: TRBV28; d_gene: TRBD1; abundance: -; j_gene: TRBJ1-4; CDR3aa: CATLTGLGEKLFF; CDR3nt: TGTGCCACCCTGACAGGGCTGGGCGAAAAACTGTTTTTT
v_gene: TRBV10-3; d_gene: -; abundance: -; j_gene: TRBJ2-7; CDR3aa: CAVSPLSGQSSYEQYF; CDR3nt: TGTGCCGTCTCACCATTATCAGGCCAAAGCTCCTACGAGCAGTACTTC
v_gene: TRBV5-8; d_gene: -; abundance: -; j_gene: TRBJ2-5; CDR3aa: CASSLSEDLGWTQYF; CDR3nt: TGTGCCAGCAGCTTATCTGAAGACTTAGGTTGGACCCAGTACTTC
v_gene: TRBV19; d_gene: TRBD2; abundance: many; j_gene: TRBJ2-1; CDR3aa: CASSRQTGTSYIDEQFF; CDR3nt: TGTGCCAGTAGTCGACAAACCGGGACTAGCTATATCGATGAGCAGTTCTTC
v_gene: TRBV29-1; d_gene: TRBD1; abundance: -; j_gene: TRBJ2-7; CDR3aa: CSVGDRGGSYEQYF; CDR3nt: TGCAGCGTTGGGGACAGGGGCGGATCCTACGAGCAGTACTTC
v_gene: TRBV7-8; d_gene: TRBD1; abundance: -; j_gene: TRBJ2-1; CDR3aa: CASSLNLQGANFEQFF; CDR3nt: TGTGCCAGCAGCTTAAACCTACAGGGGGCTAATTTTGAGCAGTTCTTC
v_gene: TRBV14; d_gene: -; abundance: many; j_gene: TRBJ1-3; CDR3aa: CASSQVDYVFGNTIYF; CDR3nt: TGTGCCAGCAGCCAAGTCGATTATGTTTTTGGAAACACCATATATTTT
v_gene: TRBV7-7; d_gene: -; abundance: few; j_gene: TRBJ2-1; CDR3aa: CAIGRGGNEQFF; CDR3nt: TGTGCTATCGGGAGAGGGGGGAATGAGCAGTTCTTC
v_gene: TRBV19; d_gene: TRBD1; abundance: -; j_gene: TRBJ2-1; CDR3aa: CASRRWSGQGTFGPYNEQFF; CDR3nt: TGTGCCAGTAGGCGGTGGTCGGGACAGGGGACCTTTGGTCCCTACAATGAGCAGTTCTTC
v_gene: TRBV2; d_gene: -; abundance: -; j_gene: TRBJ2-7; CDR3aa: CASSLGAGEQYF; CDR3nt: TGTGCCAGCAGCTTAGGGGCCGGCGAGCAGTACTTC
v_gene: TRBV12-5; d_gene: TRBD1; abundance: many; j_gene: TRBJ2-7; CDR3aa: CASGSDRGYEQYF; CDR3nt: TGTGCTAGTGGTTCGGACAGGGGCTACGAGCAGTACTTC
v_gene: TRBV10-2; d_gene: -; abundance: -; j_gene: TRBJ2-7; CDR3aa: CASSNSLGYEQYF; CDR3nt: TGCGCCAGCAGCAACTCACTAGGATACGAGCAGTACTTC
v_gene: TRBV7-7; d_gene: TRBD1; abundance: -; j_gene: TRBJ1-1; CDR3aa: CASSLPPRQGKGNTEAFF; CDR3nt: TGTGCTAGCAGCCTTCCCCCGCGACAGGGTAAGGGGAACACTGAAGCTTTCTTT
v_gene: TRBV18; d_gene: -; abundance: many; j_gene: TRBJ1-6; CDR3aa: CASSPGRGSPLHF; CDR3nt: TGTGCCAGCTCACCTGGACGGGGGTCACCCCTCCACTTT
v_gene: TRBV2; d_gene: -; abundance: -; j_gene: TRBJ2-7; CDR3aa: CAIDGAGPYEQYF; CDR3nt: TGTGCCATCGACGGGGCAGGCCCCTACGAGCAGTACTTC
v_gene: TRBV7-2; d_gene: TRBD1; abundance: many; j_gene: TRBJ2-1; CDR3aa: CASSPNGQGEQFF; CDR3nt: TGTGCCAGCAGCCCAAACGGACAGGGTGAGCAGTTCTTC
v_gene: TRBV6-6; d_gene: TRBD2; abundance: many; j_gene: TRBJ2-1; CDR3aa: CASSSQAGGHEQFF; CDR3nt: TGTGCCAGCAGTTCCCAAGCGGGGGGGCATGAGCAGTTCTTC
v_gene: TRBV7-9; d_gene: -; abundance: many; j_gene: TRBJ2-5; CDR3aa: CASSLVAGQQETQYF; CDR3nt: TGTGCCAGCAGCTTAGTGGCCGGACAGCAAGAGACCCAGTACTTC
v_gene: TRBV5-1; d_gene: -; abundance: many; j_gene: TRBJ1-1; CDR3aa: CASSLGVGGYGEAFF; CDR3nt: TGCGCCAGCAGCTTGGGAGTCGGGGGGTACGGTGAAGCTTTCTTT
v_gene: TRBV19; d_gene: -; abundance: many; j_gene: TRBJ1-2; CDR3aa: CASSIWAGVGYTF; CDR3nt: TGTGCCAGTAGTATTTGGGCAGGGGTTGGCTACACCTTC
v_gene: TRBV10-3; d_gene: -; abundance: -; j_gene: TRBJ1-1; CDR3aa: CAISGQENTEAFF; CDR3nt: TGTGCCATCAGTGGCCAGGAGAACACTGAAGCTTTCTTT
v_gene: TRBV7-9; d_gene: -; abundance: many; j_gene: TRBJ1-1; CDR3aa: CANSLALRGGMNTEAFF; CDR3nt: TGTGCCAACAGCTTAGCGTTAAGGGGGGGGATGAACACTGAAGCTTTCTTT
v_gene: TRBV7-8; d_gene: -; abundance: -; j_gene: TRBJ1-5; CDR3aa: CASSLGGSGYNQPQHF; CDR3nt: TGTGCCAGCAGCTTGGGGGGGTCGGGGTATAATCAGCCCCAGCATTTT
v_gene: TRBV10-3; d_gene: TRBD1; abundance: many; j_gene: TRBJ1-1; CDR3aa: CAISDIEGGTGTAEAFF; CDR3nt: TGTGCCATCAGTGATATAGAGGGGGGGACAGGGACCGCTGAAGCTTTCTTT
v_gene: TRBV24-1; d_gene: -; abundance: -; j_gene: TRBJ2-7; CDR3aa: CATSDAQGYEQYF; CDR3nt: TGTGCCACCAGTGACGCCCAGGGCTACGAGCAGTACTTC
v_gene: TRBV20-1; d_gene: TRBD1; abundance: many; j_gene: TRBJ1-5; CDR3aa: CSARDRGYSNQPQHF; CDR3nt: TGCAGTGCCAGGGACAGGGGATATAGCAATCAGCCCCAGCATTTT
v_gene: TRBV2; d_gene: -; abundance: many; j_gene: TRBJ2-1; CDR3aa: CASSRDGNNEQFF; CDR3nt: TGTGCCAGCAGCAGGGACGGTAACAATGAGCAGTTCTTC
v_gene: TRBV20-1; d_gene: -; abundance: many; j_gene: TRBJ2-5; CDR3aa: CSASPASLGHLNQETQYF; CDR3nt: TGCAGTGCTTCCCCGGCTAGCCTCGGGCATTTAAACCAAGAGACCCAGTACTTC
v_gene: TRBV20-1; d_gene: -; abundance: -; j_gene: TRBJ2-3; CDR3aa: CSAIEAATSTDTQYF; CDR3nt: TGCAGTGCTATAGAGGCAGCGACTAGCACAGATACGCAGTATTTT
v_gene: TRBV14; d_gene: TRBD2; abundance: many; j_gene: TRBJ2-1; CDR3aa: CASSLGLAGGPGTYNEQFF; CDR3nt: TGTGCCAGCAGCCTAGGACTAGCGGGGGGGCCGGGCACCTACAATGAGCAGTTCTTC
v_gene: TRBV7-8; d_gene: TRBD1; abundance: -; j_gene: TRBJ1-6; CDR3aa: CASSLEGQGEDPLHF; CDR3nt: TGTGCCAGCAGCTTAGAGGGACAGGGGGAGGATCCCCTCCACTTT
v_gene: TRBV6-2/TRBV6-3; d_gene: -; abundance: few; j_gene: TRBJ1-1; CDR3aa: CASSYSGPGTEAFF; CDR3nt: TGTGCCAGCAGTTACTCTGGACCGGGTACTGAAGCTTTCTTT
v_gene: TRBV15; d_gene: TRBD2; abundance: -; j_gene: TRBJ2-5; CDR3aa: CATSKGRGSGETQYF; CDR3nt: TGTGCCACCAGCAAAGGGCGCGGGAGTGGAGAGACCCAGTACTTC
v_gene: TRBV7-2; d_gene: -; abundance: -; j_gene: TRBJ1-2; CDR3aa: CASRAQGNYGYTF; CDR3nt: TGTGCCAGCAGGGCCCAGGGAAACTATGGCTACACCTTC
v_gene: TRBV15; d_gene: -; abundance: many; j_gene: TRBJ2-7; CDR3aa: CATSRGTVREQYF; CDR3nt: TGTGCCACCAGCAGAGGGACAGTACGCGAGCAGTACTTC
v_gene: TRBV11-2; d_gene: -; abundance: many; j_gene: TRBJ2-2; CDR3aa: CASSFQSGDTGELFF; CDR3nt: TGTGCCAGCAGCTTCCAGAGTGGGGACACCGGGGAGCTGTTTTTT
v_gene: TRBV12-3/TRBV12-4; d_gene: -; abundance: many; j_gene: TRBJ2-2; CDR3aa: CASSGARENTGELFF; CDR3nt: TGTGCCAGCAGTGGGGCCCGAGAAAACACCGGGGAGCTGTTTTTT
v_gene: TRBV10-1; d_gene: -; abundance: -; j_gene: TRBJ1-1; CDR3aa: CASLWGTLNTEAFF; CDR3nt: TGCGCCAGCCTGTGGGGTACTTTGAACACTGAAGCTTTCTTT
v_gene: TRBV6-2/TRBV6-3; d_gene: -; abundance: -; j_gene: TRBJ1-1; CDR3aa: CASSSFGRNTEAFF; CDR3nt: TGTGCCAGCAGTTCTTTTGGCCGGAACACTGAAGCTTTCTTT